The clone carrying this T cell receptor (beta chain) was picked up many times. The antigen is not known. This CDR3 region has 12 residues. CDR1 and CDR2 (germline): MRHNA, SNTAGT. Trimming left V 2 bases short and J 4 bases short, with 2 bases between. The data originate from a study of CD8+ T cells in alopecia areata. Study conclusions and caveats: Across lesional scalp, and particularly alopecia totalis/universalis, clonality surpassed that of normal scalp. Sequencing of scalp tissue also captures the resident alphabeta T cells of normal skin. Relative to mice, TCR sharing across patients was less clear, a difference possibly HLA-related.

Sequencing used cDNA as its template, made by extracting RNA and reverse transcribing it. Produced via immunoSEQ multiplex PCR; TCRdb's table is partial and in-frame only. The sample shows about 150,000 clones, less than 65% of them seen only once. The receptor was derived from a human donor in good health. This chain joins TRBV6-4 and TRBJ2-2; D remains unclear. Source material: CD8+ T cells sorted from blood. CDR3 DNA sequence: TGTGCCAGCAGTGACAGCACCGGGGAGCTGTTTTTT. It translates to CASSDSTGELFF.